This T cell receptor beta chain was captured in a study of shared clonotypes between healthy human individuals. Study-level points and caveats: Clonotypes not shared had lower generation probabilities than those common to all four donors.

In the case of this clone: Its specificity is unknown.

Nashville, Tennessee was home to all donors, who were Caucasian adults. Sequencing was at deep level. Sorted subsets were amplified in replicate PCRs using 200 ng DNA, about 30,000 T cell genomes. Produced via immunoSEQ multiplex PCR; TCRdb's table is partial and in-frame only. This sample has 550,000 to 850,000 clones, with 72% found just once. The ends lost 0 bases at V and 3 bases at J; junction bases unmatched: 13. This CDR3 region has 20 residues. CDR1 and CDR2 (germline): KGHSH, LQKENI. The sequenced sample was memory CD4+ T cells sorted from blood. Subset defined: CD45RA-negative fraction. The chain combines TRBV18 with TRBJ2-3; TRBD2 matches at 12 bases. The TCR was taken from a woman in her 30s in good health. The CDR3 nucleotides read TGTGCCAGCTCACCACCTCGTGCTAGCGGGAGGGCCGGCTTGACAGATACGCAGTATTTT. Amino acid sequence: CASSPPRASGRAGLTDTQYF.